A selection of T cell receptor beta chains follows, all from one sample in a study of control samples from healthy donors and cancer patients. The assay was immunoSEQ multiplex PCR, and TCRdb's table has in-frame clones only and misses some. The data hold some 200,000 clones, with 75% to 95% observed a single time. Sequences were obtained from blood. All receptors derive from a woman between 25 and 40 years old in good health. Both conserved end residues are part of each CDR3. Each record gives: J gene, V gene, clone size, D gene, CDR3 protein, CDR3 DNA. The D gene is left open where the match is weak. Clone size is stated in some rows and not others, as once, few, many or a class when expanded.

J gene: TRBJ2-3; V gene: TRBV25-1; clone size: .; D gene: .; CDR3 protein: CASSYQGSTDTQYF; CDR3 DNA: TGTGCCAGCAGTTATCAGGGGAGCACAGATACGCAGTATTTT
J gene: TRBJ1-5; V gene: TRBV24-1; clone size: .; D gene: .; CDR3 protein: CATSDLQQTNQPQHF; CDR3 DNA: TGTGCCACCAGTGATTTGCAACAGACCAATCAGCCCCAGCATTTT
J gene: TRBJ1-5; V gene: TRBV3-1/TRBV3-2; clone size: .; D gene: .; CDR3 protein: CASSQGGPYSNQPQHF; CDR3 DNA: TGTGCCAGCAGCCAAGGAGGCCCCTATAGCAATCAGCCCCAGCATTTT
J gene: TRBJ1-4; V gene: TRBV19; clone size: .; D gene: .; CDR3 protein: CASSGGKANEKLFF; CDR3 DNA: TGTGCCAGTAGTGGGGGGAAAGCTAATGAAAAACTGTTTTTT
J gene: TRBJ2-1; V gene: TRBV2; clone size: .; D gene: .; CDR3 protein: CASSAGLPPNEQFF; CDR3 DNA: TGTGCCAGCAGTGCCGGACTACCCCCCAATGAGCAGTTCTTC
J gene: TRBJ1-1; V gene: TRBV5-4; clone size: once; D gene: .; CDR3 protein: CASSWGRGPDTEAFF; CDR3 DNA: TGTGCCAGCAGCTGGGGCCGGGGGCCGGACACTGAAGCTTTCTTT
J gene: TRBJ2-7; V gene: TRBV4-1; clone size: .; D gene: .; CDR3 protein: CASSQDKGAYEQYF; CDR3 DNA: TGCGCCAGCAGCCAAGATAAGGGAGCCTACGAGCAGTACTTC
J gene: TRBJ2-2; V gene: TRBV19; clone size: .; D gene: .; CDR3 protein: CASTGHFTGELFF; CDR3 DNA: TGTGCCAGTACCGGACATTTCACCGGGGAGCTGTTTTTT
J gene: TRBJ2-3; V gene: TRBV5-4; clone size: .; D gene: TRBD2; CDR3 protein: CASSLGGLASTDTQYF; CDR3 DNA: TGTGCCAGCAGCTTGGGAGGACTAGCTAGCACAGATACGCAGTATTTT
J gene: TRBJ2-7; V gene: TRBV6-4; clone size: .; D gene: TRBD1; CDR3 protein: CASSDFPRDRAYEQYF; CDR3 DNA: TGTGCCAGCAGTGACTTCCCCCGGGACAGGGCCTACGAGCAGTACTTC
J gene: TRBJ2-3; V gene: TRBV5-1; clone size: .; D gene: TRBD1; CDR3 protein: CASSRQGPTDTQYF; CDR3 DNA: TGCGCCAGCAGCCGACAGGGCCCCACAGATACGCAGTATTTT
J gene: TRBJ1-4; V gene: TRBV18; clone size: .; D gene: .; CDR3 protein: CASSPGRPEKLFF; CDR3 DNA: TGTGCCAGCTCACCTGGGCGGCCCGAAAAACTGTTTTTT
J gene: TRBJ1-4; V gene: TRBV5-4; clone size: .; D gene: .; CDR3 protein: CASSLGRGDEKLFF; CDR3 DNA: TGTGCCAGCAGCTTGGGGAGGGGTGATGAAAAACTGTTTTTT
J gene: TRBJ2-3; V gene: TRBV5-1; clone size: .; D gene: .; CDR3 protein: CASNAYRVEDTQYF; CDR3 DNA: TGCGCCAGCAACGCGTACAGGGTGGAAGATACGCAGTATTTT
J gene: TRBJ1-1; V gene: TRBV23-1; clone size: .; D gene: .; CDR3 protein: CASSQISGNTEAFF; CDR3 DNA: TGCGCCAGCAGTCAAATCTCAGGGAACACTGAAGCTTTCTTT
J gene: TRBJ1-2; V gene: TRBV25-1; clone size: .; D gene: TRBD1; CDR3 protein: CASTLDRGSGGYTF; CDR3 DNA: TGTGCCAGCACCCTGGACAGGGGGTCGGGTGGCTACACCTTC
J gene: TRBJ1-6; V gene: TRBV9; clone size: .; D gene: TRBD1; CDR3 protein: CASSSPAGTGVNSPLHF; CDR3 DNA: TGTGCCAGCAGCTCACCCGCCGGGACAGGGGTAAATTCACCCCTCCACTTT
J gene: TRBJ2-3; V gene: TRBV29-1; clone size: .; D gene: .; CDR3 protein: CSAGSTDTQYF; CDR3 DNA: TGCAGCGCCGGAAGCACAGATACGCAGTATTTT
J gene: TRBJ1-5; V gene: TRBV28; clone size: once; D gene: TRBD1; CDR3 protein: CASSTGQGKQPQHF; CDR3 DNA: TGTGCCAGCAGCACCGGACAGGGGAAACAGCCCCAGCATTTT
J gene: TRBJ2-7; V gene: TRBV6-2/TRBV6-3; clone size: .; D gene: TRBD1; CDR3 protein: CASSSRGPYEQYF; CDR3 DNA: TGTGCCAGCAGTTCCAGGGGGCCTTACGAGCAGTACTTC
J gene: TRBJ1-2; V gene: TRBV3-1/TRBV3-2; clone size: .; D gene: TRBD1; CDR3 protein: CASSQDWPGGRGYTF; CDR3 DNA: TGTGCCAGCAGCCAAGATTGGCCAGGGGGCAGGGGCTACACCTTC
J gene: TRBJ2-1; V gene: TRBV7-2; clone size: .; D gene: TRBD2; CDR3 protein: CASSLGGSGSNEQFF; CDR3 DNA: TGTGCCAGCAGCTTAGGAGGGAGCGGGAGCAATGAGCAGTTCTTC
J gene: TRBJ1-4; V gene: TRBV29-1; clone size: .; D gene: .; CDR3 protein: CSVAWGNNEKLFF; CDR3 DNA: TGCAGCGTTGCGTGGGGGAATAATGAAAAACTGTTTTTT
J gene: TRBJ1-5; V gene: TRBV18; clone size: .; D gene: TRBD1; CDR3 protein: CASSGQGGGQPQHF; CDR3 DNA: TGTGCCAGCTCAGGACAGGGCGGGGGGCAGCCCCAGCATTTT
J gene: TRBJ1-6; V gene: TRBV10-3; clone size: .; D gene: .; CDR3 protein: CAIRTDNSPLHF; CDR3 DNA: TGTGCCATCAGGACAGATAATTCACCCCTCCACTTT
J gene: TRBJ2-1; V gene: TRBV9; clone size: .; D gene: .; CDR3 protein: CASSVATRDGYEQFF; CDR3 DNA: TGTGCCAGCAGCGTAGCTACTAGGGATGGGTATGAGCAGTTCTTC
J gene: TRBJ1-4; V gene: TRBV4-1; clone size: .; D gene: .; CDR3 protein: CASSRTGTQGEKLFF; CDR3 DNA: TGCGCCAGCAGCCGGACCGGGACTCAAGGGGAAAAACTGTTTTTT
J gene: TRBJ2-2; V gene: TRBV6-2/TRBV6-3; clone size: .; D gene: TRBD1; CDR3 protein: CASSNSGGYTGELFF; CDR3 DNA: TGTGCCAGCAGTAACTCAGGGGGCTACACCGGGGAGCTGTTTTTT
J gene: TRBJ1-5; V gene: TRBV3-1/TRBV3-2; clone size: .; D gene: .; CDR3 protein: CASSQGYNQPQHF; CDR3 DNA: TGTGCCAGCAGCCAGGGATACAATCAGCCCCAGCATTTT
J gene: TRBJ2-5; V gene: TRBV11-3; clone size: .; D gene: .; CDR3 protein: CASSLYLPWAREETQYF; CDR3 DNA: TGTGCCAGCAGCTTATATCTCCCCTGGGCTAGGGAAGAGACCCAGTACTTC
J gene: TRBJ1-2; V gene: TRBV28; clone size: .; D gene: .; CDR3 protein: CASSLPGTEGGNYGYTF; CDR3 DNA: TGTGCCAGCAGTTTACCGGGTACCGAAGGAGGGAACTATGGCTACACCTTC
J gene: TRBJ2-3; V gene: TRBV4-2; clone size: .; D gene: TRBD2; CDR3 protein: CASSHFSSGRVGDTQYF; CDR3 DNA: TGTGCCAGCAGCCACTTTTCTAGCGGGAGGGTGGGAGATACGCAGTATTTT
J gene: TRBJ2-2; V gene: TRBV9; clone size: .; D gene: .; CDR3 protein: CASKSSNTGELFF; CDR3 DNA: TGTGCCAGCAAGTCCTCGAACACCGGGGAGCTGTTTTTT
J gene: TRBJ2-2; V gene: TRBV7-9; clone size: .; D gene: .; CDR3 protein: CASSIRVDGGELFF; CDR3 DNA: TGTGCCAGCAGCATCAGGGTAGACGGCGGGGAGCTGTTTTTT
J gene: TRBJ1-6; V gene: TRBV28; clone size: .; D gene: TRBD1; CDR3 protein: CASRQGVYNSPLHF; CDR3 DNA: TGTGCCAGCAGACAGGGGGTCTATAATTCACCCCTCCACTTT
J gene: TRBJ1-1; V gene: TRBV7-2; clone size: .; D gene: .; CDR3 protein: CASSPRAGRNTEAFF; CDR3 DNA: TGTGCCAGCAGCCCCCGGGCAGGGAGGAACACTGAAGCTTTCTTT
J gene: TRBJ2-2; V gene: TRBV6-4; clone size: .; D gene: TRBD1; CDR3 protein: CASSPGTDTGELFF; CDR3 DNA: TGTGCCAGCAGTCCCGGGACAGACACCGGGGAGCTGTTTTTT
J gene: TRBJ1-3; V gene: TRBV11-3; clone size: .; D gene: .; CDR3 protein: CASSLGWRNTIYF; CDR3 DNA: TGTGCCAGCAGCTTGGGTTGGCGAAACACCATATATTTT
J gene: TRBJ2-7; V gene: TRBV28; clone size: .; D gene: .; CDR3 protein: CASSSPYEQYF; CDR3 DNA: TGTGCCAGCAGTTCCCCCTACGAGCAGTACTTC
J gene: TRBJ2-1; V gene: TRBV5-1; clone size: .; D gene: .; CDR3 protein: CASSLEASSYNEQFF; CDR3 DNA: TGCGCCAGCAGCTTGGAAGCTAGCTCCTACAATGAGCAGTTCTTC
J gene: TRBJ2-1; V gene: TRBV6-2/TRBV6-3; clone size: .; D gene: .; CDR3 protein: CASSPRLAYNEQFF; CDR3 DNA: TGTGCCAGCAGCCCCCGACTAGCCTACAATGAGCAGTTCTTC
J gene: TRBJ2-7; V gene: TRBV7-8; clone size: .; D gene: .; CDR3 protein: CASSFQSHYEQYF; CDR3 DNA: TGTGCCAGCAGCTTTCAGAGTCACTACGAGCAGTACTTC
J gene: TRBJ2-1; V gene: TRBV11-3; clone size: once; D gene: TRBD1; CDR3 protein: CASTSPQGAHRNEQFF; CDR3 DNA: TGTGCCAGCACCTCCCCCCAGGGGGCCCACCGCAATGAGCAGTTCTTC
J gene: TRBJ2-2; V gene: TRBV24-1; clone size: .; D gene: .; CDR3 protein: CATSDFRSTGELFF; CDR3 DNA: TGTGCCACCAGTGATTTCAGGAGTACCGGGGAGCTGTTTTTT
J gene: TRBJ1-5; V gene: TRBV6-5; clone size: .; D gene: TRBD1; CDR3 protein: CASRRDRANQPQHF; CDR3 DNA: TGTGCCAGCAGGAGGGACAGGGCTAATCAGCCCCAGCATTTT
J gene: TRBJ1-2; V gene: TRBV5-4; clone size: .; D gene: TRBD1; CDR3 protein: CASSPLQGALYGYTF; CDR3 DNA: TGTGCCAGCAGCCCCTTACAGGGGGCTCTGTATGGCTACACCTTC
J gene: TRBJ2-7; V gene: TRBV7-9; clone size: .; D gene: .; CDR3 protein: CASSPPGNDEQYF; CDR3 DNA: TGTGCCAGCAGCCCCCCAGGGAATGACGAGCAGTACTTC
J gene: TRBJ1-1; V gene: TRBV6-5; clone size: .; D gene: .; CDR3 protein: CATEGRGNTEAFF; CDR3 DNA: TGTGCCACCGAGGGCAGGGGGAACACTGAAGCTTTCTTT
J gene: TRBJ2-3; V gene: TRBV5-4; clone size: .; D gene: .; CDR3 protein: CASSFLGGRVTDTQYF; CDR3 DNA: TGTGCCAGCAGCTTTTTAGGGGGGCGGGTCACAGATACGCAGTATTTT